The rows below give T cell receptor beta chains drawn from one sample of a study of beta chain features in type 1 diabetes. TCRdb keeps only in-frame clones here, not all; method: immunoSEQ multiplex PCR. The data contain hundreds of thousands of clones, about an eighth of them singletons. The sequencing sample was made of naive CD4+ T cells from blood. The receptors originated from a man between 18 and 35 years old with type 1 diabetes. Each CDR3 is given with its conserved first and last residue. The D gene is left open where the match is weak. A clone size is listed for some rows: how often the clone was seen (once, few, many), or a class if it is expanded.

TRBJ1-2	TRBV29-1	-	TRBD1	TGCAGCGTTAACCGAGGGACAGGCTCCGTTTGGGGCACCTTC	CSVNRGTGSVWGTF
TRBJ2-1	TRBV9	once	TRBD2	TGTGCCAGCAGCGTGACTAGCGGGAGTCACAATGAGCAGTTCTTC	CASSVTSGSHNEQFF
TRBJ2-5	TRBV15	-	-	TGTGCCACCAGCAGACGGACCATTAGAGAAGAGACCCAGTACTTC	CATSRRTIREETQYF
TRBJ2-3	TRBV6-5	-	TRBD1	TGTGCCAGCAGCCACCGACAGGGCGTGTCGGATACGCAGTATTTT	CASSHRQGVSDTQYF
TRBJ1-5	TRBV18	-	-	TGTGCCAGCTCCCTCGGGACTGTGGGTCAGCCCCAGCATTTT	CASSLGTVGQPQHF
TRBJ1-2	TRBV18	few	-	TGTGCCAGCTCACCAGACAGCTATGGCTACACCTTC	CASSPDSYGYTF
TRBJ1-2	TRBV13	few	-	TGTGCCAGCAGCCGCCATGGCGGGAACTATGGCTACACCTTC	CASSRHGGNYGYTF
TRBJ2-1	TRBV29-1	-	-	TGCAGCGTTGGAAGGGCAAATGAGCAGTTCTTC	CSVGRANEQFF
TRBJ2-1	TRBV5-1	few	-	TGCGCCAGCAGCTTAGGCAGGGAGGACAATGAGCAGTTCTTC	CASSLGREDNEQFF
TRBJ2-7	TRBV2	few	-	TGTGCCAGCACCGAGGGGCGGTACGAGCAGTACTTC	CASTEGRYEQYF
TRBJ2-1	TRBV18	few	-	TGTGCCAGCTCACCACGATCGGGGGACGCGGAGCAGTTCTTC	CASSPRSGDAEQFF
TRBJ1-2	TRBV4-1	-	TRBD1	TGCGCCAGCAGCCTGGGGACAGCTTCTAACTATGGCTACACCTTC	CASSLGTASNYGYTF
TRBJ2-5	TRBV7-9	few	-	TGTGCCAGCAGCTTAAGACAGCAAGAGACCCAGTACTTC	CASSLRQQETQYF
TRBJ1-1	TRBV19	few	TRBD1	TGTGCCAGTAGCCAATGGACAGGCGAAGCTTTCTTT	CASSQWTGEAFF
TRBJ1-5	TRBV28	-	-	TGTGCCAGCAGGACAGGCATCAATCAGCCCCAGCATTTT	CASRTGINQPQHF
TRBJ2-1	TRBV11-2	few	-	TGTGCCAGCAGCTTAGGGGGGCGCCGGAGCTCCTACAATGAGCAGTTCTTC	CASSLGGRRSSYNEQFF
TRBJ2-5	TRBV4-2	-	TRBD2	TGTGCCAGCAGCCAAGATTTAGTACTAGCGGGAGAGACCCAGTACTTC	CASSQDLVLAGETQYF
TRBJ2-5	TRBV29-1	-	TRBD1	TGCAGCGTTGCTCGCAGGGGGGAGACCCAGTACTTC	CSVARRGETQYF
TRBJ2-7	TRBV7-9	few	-	TGTGCCAGCAGCTCAAGGCTAGGCGAGCAGTACTTC	CASSSRLGEQYF
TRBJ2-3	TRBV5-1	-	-	TGCGCCAGCAGCTTGGCCAGTCATGCCCGGGTGGGACCAGATACGCAGTATTTT	CASSLASHARVGPDTQYF